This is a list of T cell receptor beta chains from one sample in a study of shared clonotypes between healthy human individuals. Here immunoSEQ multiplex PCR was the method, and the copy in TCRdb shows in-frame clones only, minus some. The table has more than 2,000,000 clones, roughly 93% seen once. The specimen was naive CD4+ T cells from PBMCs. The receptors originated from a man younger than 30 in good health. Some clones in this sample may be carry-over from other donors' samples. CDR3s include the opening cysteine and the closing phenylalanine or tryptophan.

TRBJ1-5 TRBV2 CASSGGQAVGNQPQHF
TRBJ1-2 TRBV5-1 CASSFFQTGGGYTF
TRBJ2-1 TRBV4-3 CASSPRDRGRCFF
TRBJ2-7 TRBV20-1 CSAAYEQYF
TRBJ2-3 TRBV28 CATRTSGGSTDTQYF
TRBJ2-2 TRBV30 CAWKETGELFF
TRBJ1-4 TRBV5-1 CASSLGGAGEKLFF
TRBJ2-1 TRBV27 CASSYLGRGYNEQFF
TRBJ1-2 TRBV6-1 CASSVNGVYGYTF
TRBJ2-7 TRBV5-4 CASSPGTSGTTYEQYF
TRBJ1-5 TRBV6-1 CASMLSSNQPQHF
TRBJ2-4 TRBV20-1 CSALRGNIQYF
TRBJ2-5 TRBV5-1 CASGTPSGLPGQETQYF
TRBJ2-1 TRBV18 CASSPQTGSSYNEQFF
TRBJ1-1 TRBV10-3 CAISLAGGNTEAFF
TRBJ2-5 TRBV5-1 CASSSSGYF
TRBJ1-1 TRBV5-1 CASSLVSGGSEAFF
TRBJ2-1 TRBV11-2 CASSFGMEQFF
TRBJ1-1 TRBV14 CASSEGTSSWGTEAFF